These 20 T cell receptor beta chains originate from one sample sequenced in a study of control samples from healthy donors and cancer patients. Clones were read by immunoSEQ multiplex PCR, and TCRdb kept only the in-frame ones, dropping some. The top ten clones hold 5.5% to 7.5% of a sample with under 450,000 clones, around 90% of them seen once. The sequenced sample consisted of PBMCs. The origin of the receptors is a man aged 40-50 years with head and neck cancer.

This clone was recorded a few times. This chain joins TRBV19 and TRBJ2-7; possible D gene TRBD1, 5 bases. Per germline, CDR1 LNHDA and CDR2 SQIVND (reference sequence). Trimming shortened V by 3 bases and J by 7 bases, and 7 bases separated the two germline ends. There are 11 residues in the CDR3. CDR3 region: CASSMGQEQYF. CDR3 in DNA: TGTGCCAGTAGTATGGGGCAGGAGCAGTACTTC.

V gene TRBV7-9 combines with J gene TRBJ1-1, with 7 bases identical to TRBD1. The trim removed 4 bases at V and 0 bases at J, leaving 2 bases unmatched. The CDR3 loop spans 14 amino acids. Per germline, CDR1 SEHNR and CDR2 FQNEAQ (reference sequence). The CDR3 DNA follows: TGTGCCAGCAGCTCGACAGGGATGAACACTGAAGCTTTCTTT. Translated, it gives CASSSTGMNTEAFF.

In the case of this clone: The same CDR3 can be traced to other DNA sequences in this sample. The rearrangement uses TRBV5-1 and TRBJ2-3, with a possible D match to TRBD2 (6 bases). The CDR3 length is 14 residues. The germline gives CDR1 SGHRS, CDR2 YFSETQ. Trimming left V 4 bases short and J 0 bases short, with 9 bases between. This CDR3 is CASSPGTSTDTQYF. CDR3 coding DNA: TGCGCCAGCAGCCCTGGGACTAGCACAGATACGCAGTATTTT.

The rearrangement joins TRBV15 to TRBJ2-2, with 7 bases aligning to TRBD2. The V and J ends lost 1 base and 0 bases, in that order; junction bases with no gene match: 5. The CDR3 totals 17 residues. Germline loops: CDR1 LNHNV, CDR2 YYDKDF (reference sequence). CDR3 sequence reads: CATSRVAGLPNTGELFF. The CDR3 DNA reads TGTGCCACCAGCAGAGTGGCGGGACTACCGAACACCGGGGAGCTGTTTTTT.

The chain uses TRBV25-1 and TRBJ1-1; D might be TRBD1 (5 bases). Trimming cost V 2 bases and J 5 bases, with 15 bases left between them. This CDR3 has 15 residues. The germline gives CDR1 MGHDK, CDR2 SYGVNS. Here the CDR3 DNA reads TGTGCCAGCAGTGAAATCGGGGGTGGTGCGACTGAAGCTTTCTTT. This translates into CASSEIGGGATEAFF.

The chain carries TRBV6-6 and TRBJ1-6, with 9 bases lining up with TRBD1. Germline CDR1 reads MNHNY; CDR2 reads SVGAGI (reference sequence). The V gene end was trimmed by 4 bases and the J gene end by 8 bases; junction bases not matched to a gene: 3. This CDR3 has 14 residues. This CDR3 reads CASSSTGGDSPLHF. CDR3 DNA: TGTGCCAGCAGTTCGACAGGGGGGGATTCACCCCTCCACTTT.

J is TRBJ1-5 and V is TRBV2, with D tentatively TRBD1 (6 bases). V was pared by 2 bases and J by 6 bases, with 11 bases between. This CDR3 has 14 residues. Germline loops: CDR1 SNHLY, CDR2 FYNNEI. The chain's CDR3 is CASSENRVSQPQHF. The CDR3 region has the DNA TGTGCCAGCAGTGAAAACAGGGTCAGTCAGCCCCAGCATTTT.

The V call is TRBV20-1, the J call TRBJ2-7, with TRBD2 matching 9 bases. The junction had 8 bases not matched to a gene; V was cut back by 3 bases and J by 5 bases. The germline V gene encodes CDR1 DFQATT and CDR2 SNEGSKA (reference sequence). This CDR3 has 14 amino acids. CDR3 DNA sequence: TGCAGTGCTAGTTTTGAGCGGGGGGTCAACGAGCAGTACTTC. Amino acid sequence: CSASFERGVNEQYF.

Ten or more counts support this clone. J is TRBJ2-2 and V is TRBV7-9, with TRBD2 matching over 7 bases. The CDR3 has 15 residues. CDR1 SEHNR and CDR2 FQNEAQ come from the germline V gene (reference sequence). The V segment lost 8 bases and the J segment 1 base; nucleotides outside the gene matches: 7. This CDR3 is CASPLGGMNTGELFF. The CDR3 DNA follows: TGTGCCAGCCCGTTGGGAGGGATGAACACCGGGGAGCTGTTTTTT.

This clone was detected only a few times. V and J are TRBV11-3 and TRBJ2-7; D possibly uses TRBD1 or TRBD2 (5 bases each). Germline V gene lookup returns CDR1 SGHNT and CDR2 YENEEA. The CDR3 runs 13 residues. V shed 4 bases and J shed 5 bases, with 12 bases lying between them. Here the CDR3 reads CASSSREGHEQYF. DNA of the CDR3: TGTGCCAGCAGCTCCCGTGAGGGACACGAGCAGTACTTC.

The CDR3 here is CASSQVGWGSLNTEAFF. CDR3 in DNA: TGCGCCAGCAGCCAAGTTGGCTGGGGGAGCTTAAACACTGAAGCTTTCTTT. This chain connects TRBV4-3 to TRBJ1-1, with D possibly TRBD1 on 5 matching bases. V was trimmed by 1 base and J by 2 bases, leaving 17 bases between them. Per the germline V gene, CDR1 is LGHNA and CDR2 is YSLEER. CDR3 length: 17 residues.

J is TRBJ2-7 and V is TRBV5-1; D not resolved. This CDR3 has 15 amino acids. Trimming left V 0 bases short and J 0 bases short, with 10 bases between. Germline V lookup: CDR1 SGHRS, CDR2 YFSETQ. The DNA of the CDR3 is TGCGCCAGCAGCTTGGAAAGTGTGTACTCCTACGAGCAGTACTTC. Residues: CASSLESVYSYEQYF.

The rearrangement links TRBV7-2 to TRBJ2-1; perhaps TRBD1 as D (6 bases). V lost 4 bases and J lost 10, with 14 bases in between. The CDR3 covers 13 residues. Germline assignment: CDR1 SGHTA and CDR2 FQGNSA. The CDR3, as DNA: TGTGCCAGCAGCTCGCCGGGGACACCGGAGCAGTTCTTC. Protein: CASSSPGTPEQFF.

The chain couples TRBV4-1 to TRBJ1-1, with unresolved D. Trimming shortened V by 1 base and J by 1 base, and 4 bases separated the two germline ends. The CDR3 contains 13 residues. From germline, CDR1 is MGHRA and CDR2 YSYEKL. The CDR3 here is CASSQAGNTEAFF. Written as DNA, the CDR3 is TGCGCCAGCAGCCAAGCCGGGAACACTGAAGCTTTCTTT.

CDR3 sequence: CASSGVGGRVGTEAFF. The CDR3 DNA reads as TGCGCCAGCAGCGGGGTGGGGGGGCGTGTAGGCACTGAAGCTTTCTTT. J is TRBJ1-1 and V is TRBV4-1; tentative D call: TRBD1 (6 bases). The CDR3 has 16 residues. Trimming pared 5 bases from V and 4 bases from J, leaving 20 bases between. The V gene's germline CDR1 is MGHRA and CDR2 YSYEKL.

J is TRBJ1-1 and V is TRBV19, with D possibly being TRBD1 (5 bases). The CDR3 has 14 amino acids. Germline loops: CDR1 LNHDA, CDR2 SQIVND (reference sequence). V was clipped by 3 bases and J by 6 bases, with 14 bases between them. CDR3 sequence (DNA): TGTGCCAGTAGTATGGTCGGGGCAGGCTCTGAAGCTTTCTTT. It is translated as CASSMVGAGSEAFF.

The rearrangement links TRBV16 to TRBJ1-1, with 9 bases that match TRBD1. Trimming cost V 3 bases and J 3 bases; bases outside gene matches: 5. This CDR3 spans 15 amino acids. From germline, CDR1 is KGHSY and CDR2 FQNENV. The CDR3 coding sequence is TGTGCCAGCAGCCATGAGGGACAGGGATACACTGAAGCTTTCTTT. As protein: CASSHEGQGYTEAFF.

This chain connects TRBV20-1 to TRBJ2-5, with unresolved D. The germline V and J ends were trimmed by 4 bases and 4 bases, with 7 bases remaining between them. This CDR3 comprises 11 residues. Looked up from germline, CDR1 is DFQATT and CDR2 is SNEGSKA (reference sequence). The CDR3 protein is CSATRGETQYF. The CDR3 DNA sequence: TGCAGTGCTACGAGAGGAGAGACCCAGTACTTC.

The CDR3 nucleotides are TGTGCCAGCAGCGCTCCAGGGGTTGTTCGGACCGGGGAGCTGTTTTTT. This encodes CASSAPGVVRTGELFF. This chain connects TRBV5-4 to TRBJ2-2; possible D gene TRBD1, 6 bases. The germline V gene encodes CDR1 SGHNT and CDR2 YYREEE (reference sequence). The CDR3 runs to 16 residues. V shed 4 bases and J shed 5 bases, with 18 bases lying between them.

The chain employs TRBV7-2 and TRBJ1-5; D gene uncertain. The V and J ends lost 0 bases and 7 bases respectively, with 13 bases between them. The CDR3 runs to 15 residues. CDR1 SGHTA and CDR2 FQGNSA come from the germline V gene. CDR3 sequence: CASSLALGGSQPQHF. The CDR3 bases are TGTGCCAGCAGCTTAGCCCTGGGAGGGTCCCAGCCCCAGCATTTT.